This TCR beta chain was retrieved from a study of tumor and adjacent non-tumor tissue in lung cancer. A modified ARM-PCR protocol with three rounds of nested PCR amplified TCRbeta. TCRdb itself ran the multiplex PCR reads through MiXCR, one entry per CDR3 protein. Counted here are about 110,000 distinct CDR3 sequences, nearly 85% occurring once; the ten biggest clones make up 20% to 25%. Points on this clonotype: One end of the junction does not line up with germline, which may come from a read error.

This sample's RNA came from whole unsorted tissue. The CDR3 sequence is 14 residues long. Germline V CDR1 and CDR2: MNHNS, SASEGT. The V and J genes are TRBV6-1 and TRBJ2-7; possible D gene TRBD1, 6 bases. The TCR sequence derives from an older man with non-small cell lung cancer. Material for sequencing was lung tumor tissue. The CDR3 loop is CASNEIQGTREQYF. In DNA form, the CDR3 reads TGTGCCAGCAATGAAATACAGGGAACAAGGGAGCAGTACTTC.